What follows describes a single T cell receptor beta chain. As yet, its antigen is unknown. PCR amplification relied on 60 Vbeta primers (plus 13 Jbeta primers). Sequenced by immunoSEQ multiplex PCR; TCRdb stores in-frame clones only, minus some. This sample yields roughly 190,000 clones, of which around three quarters are seen a single time; around 2% belongs to the top ten. In nominal health when sampled, donors likely had unrecorded immune exposures nonetheless. The CDR3 extends over 16 amino acids. The germline V gene encodes CDR1 LNHNV and CDR2 YYDKDF (reference sequence). The ends lost 0 bases at V and 4 bases at J; junction bases unmatched: 6. The data are from a study of cytomegalovirus exposure and HLA in healthy donors. General study results and limits: Presence/absence analyses assumed roughly uniform sequencing depth across donors. A further, later analysis showed that HLA-associated TCR beta chains (compared with equally common others) were more clonally expanded. In a later analysis, donors in an Asian-associated ancestry cluster reportedly had fewer N-insertions in productive TCRs than the cohort mean.

The gene calls are TRBV15 and TRBJ2-3; 8 bases map to TRBD1. The TCR comes from a woman under 40 in good health and CMV-seropositive. The sample taken for sequencing was PBMCs. Here the CDR3 reads CATSRDPDREADTQYF. In DNA form, the CDR3 reads TGTGCCACCAGCAGAGATCCGGACAGGGAAGCAGATACGCAGTATTTT.